This entry features one TCR beta chain sequence. What it binds is not known. Single viable CD3+CD4+CD8-CD45RO+ cells were sorted as the memory CD4+ T cells. Original processing notes: Out-of-frame sequences were removed, leaving about 2,300,000 distinct TCRbeta sequences. This table comes from immunoSEQ multiplex PCR, and its TCRdb copy is limited to in-frame clones, with some not included. Clone size and the V and J calls come from that table; the DNA yielded D and trimming. The sample contains under 85,000 clones, just under 80% of which appear only once. This entry comes from a study of memory CD4+ T cells and cytomegalovirus serostatus. Study-wide points: Suggested: most of the CMV-linked TCR signature lies in CD4+ memory cells. CD4+ memory repertoires contained about 40% of the roughly 150 reported CMV TCRbeta sequences.

CDR1 is MGHRA and CDR2 is YSYEKL in the germline V gene. The germline V and J ends were trimmed by 2 bases and 7 bases, with 9 bases remaining between them. The CDR3 length is 13 residues. The chain employs TRBV4-1 and TRBJ2-1; no reliable D call. The specimen sequenced was memory CD4+ T cells from blood. This clonotype originated in an adult in good health and CMV-seropositive. The CDR3 is CASSQLRGNEQFF. In DNA form, the CDR3 reads TGCGCCAGCAGCCAATTGCGTGGTAATGAGCAGTTCTTC.